Below are 18 T cell receptor beta chains sequenced from a single sample in a study of T-cell memory formation after mild COVID-19. TCRdb fed the 5' RACE reads into MiXCR, producing one record per CDR3 protein. Of around 340,000 distinct CDR3 sequences in the sample, around 13% are singletons; the top ten hold 22%. Sequencing input: PBMCs or a T cell subset sorted from them (not recorded which). The receptor set was obtained from a young man who had mild COVID-19 (a few samples of this study predate the infection). Cell type and time point are not known.

The chain is built from TRBV7-9 and TRBJ1-2; D is perhaps TRBD1 (6 bases). V shed 1 base and J shed 7 bases, with 13 bases lying between them. The CDR3 runs 14 residues. The germline V gene has CDR1 SEHNR and CDR2 FQNEAQ (reference sequence). The DNA for the CDR3 is TGTGCCAGCAGCTTAGTGGGCAGGGGAATTGGCTACACCTTC. It specifies CASSLVGRGIGYTF.

J is TRBJ2-2 and V is TRBV18, with TRBD1 matching over 7 bases. This CDR3 spans 16 amino acids. Germline-derived CDR1 and CDR2 are KGHSH and LQKENI. V was pared by 1 base and J by 3 bases, with 5 bases of the junction left unmatched. CDR3 sequence: CASSPRTGKHTGELFF. CDR3 bases: TGTGCCAGCTCACCACGGACAGGAAAACACACCGGGGAGCTGTTTTTT.

The J gene is TRBJ2-3, the V gene TRBV6-2 or TRBV6-3, with a possible D match to TRBD2 (5 bases). V dropped 2 bases and J dropped 5 bases, with 14 bases sitting between them. The CDR3 consists of 15 residues. Germline CDR1 reads MNHEY; CDR2 reads SVGEGT. The CDR3 reads CASSYRPSYVDTQYF. The CDR3 region has the DNA TGTGCCAGCAGTTACCGGCCTAGCTACGTAGATACGCAGTATTTT.

This clonotype turned up a few times. The chain joins TRBV28 to TRBJ1-2; weak D call: TRBD1 (5 bases). This CDR3 has 11 amino acids. The germline gives CDR1 MDHEN, CDR2 SYDVKM. The germline V and J ends were trimmed by 5 bases and 8 bases, with 9 bases remaining between them. The CDR3 reads CASSTYRGYTF. As DNA, the CDR3 is TGTGCCAGCAGTACGTACAGGGGCTACACCTTC.

On this clonotype itself: Germline is not matched at one junction end, which may reflect a read error. This rearrangement joins TRBV6-5 to TRBJ1-2; weak D call: TRBD1 (6 bases). The CDR3 totals 11 residues. Germline V CDR1 and CDR2: MNHEY, SVGAGI. CDR3 DNA: TGTGCCAGCAGTTACTTCGGGACAATAAACTTC. Translated: CASSYFGTINF.

The sample holds a few counts of this clonotype. This chain links TRBV7-8 with TRBJ1-1, with 8 bases aligning to TRBD1. After removal of 7 bases from V and 0 bases from J, the junction contained 19 bases not matched to a gene. The CDR3 extends over 19 amino acids. Germline CDR1 and CDR2: SGHVS and FQNEAQ. CDR3 region: CASKLRKDRVGVLNTEAFF. The DNA for the CDR3 is TGTGCCAGCAAGCTTAGGAAGGACAGGGTTGGAGTTCTGAACACTGAAGCTTTCTTT.

The chain employs TRBV7-9 and TRBJ1-1, with a tentative D call TRBD1 (6 bases). Germline V gives CDR1 SEHNR, CDR2 FQNEAQ (reference sequence). The CDR3 loop spans 12 amino acids. V dropped 3 bases and J dropped 8 bases, with 10 bases sitting between them. CDR3 region: CASSFDTGEAFF. Here the CDR3 DNA reads TGTGCCAGCAGCTTCGATACAGGGGAAGCTTTCTTT.

The chain employs TRBV6-6 and TRBJ2-7; 9 bases fit TRBD1. The CDR3 has 15 residues. Germline V CDR1 and CDR2: MNHNY, SVGAGI (reference sequence). V was pared by 4 bases and J by 3 bases, with 7 bases of the junction left unmatched. Written as DNA, the CDR3 is TGTGCCAGCAGTTGGCCGGGACAGGGCATCTACGAGCAGTACTTC. This encodes CASSWPGQGIYEQYF.

The chain uses TRBV6-5 and TRBJ1-2; 7 positions agree with TRBD1. V trimming: 0 bases; J trimming: 4 bases; junction bases outside the gene matches: 5. Germline V CDR1 and CDR2: MNHEY, SVGAGI. The CDR3 runs to 15 residues. Here the CDR3 DNA reads TGTGCCAGCAGTTACTCTCTCGCAGGGGGCTATGGCTACACCTTC. This translates into CASSYSLAGGYGYTF.

In its sample, this clonotype was seen many times. This chain joins TRBV10-3 and TRBJ2-1, with 7 bases lining up with TRBD2. V lost 10 bases, J lost 3 bases, and 15 bases stayed unmatched. Germline CDR1 reads ENHRY; CDR2 reads SYGVKD. This CDR3 is 16 amino acids long. The chain's CDR3 is CATQVGERGLYNEQFF. CDR3 DNA sequence: TGTGCCACCCAGGTAGGGGAGCGGGGACTCTACAATGAGCAGTTCTTC.

This clonotype occurred a few times. The chain combines TRBV7-9 with TRBJ1-5; no firm D call. The length of the CDR3 is 15 residues. With 4 bases removed from V and 0 bases from J, the gap between germline ends came to 10 bases. From germline, CDR1 is SEHNR and CDR2 FQNEAQ (reference sequence). The CDR3 nucleotides are TGTGCCAGCAGCTCGACTGTGGATAGCAATCAGCCCCAGCATTTT. Translating it yields CASSSTVDSNQPQHF.

The rearrangement links TRBV6-5 to TRBJ1-1; TRBD1 matches 10 bases. J lost 5 bases, V lost 6 bases, and 9 bases had no gene match. Germline assignment: CDR1 MNHEY and CDR2 SVGAGI. This CDR3 comprises 15 residues. CDR3 nucleotides: TGTGCCAGCAGCTCTATCGGACAGGGGGGGACTGAAGCTTTCTTT. Translating gives CASSSIGQGGTEAFF.

The table lists this clonotype with many counts. J is TRBJ2-3 and V is TRBV7-2, with D perhaps matching TRBD1 (5 bases). This CDR3 is 14 amino acids long. The V end lost 5 bases, the J end lost 2 bases, and 11 bases lay between the germline ends. CDR1 is SGHTA, CDR2 FQGNSA, per germline. The CDR3 reads CASSGRGLTDTQYF. The CDR3 DNA is TGTGCCAGCAGCGGAAGGGGCCTCACAGATACGCAGTATTTT.

The rearrangement links TRBV29-1 to TRBJ2-5; D may be TRBD1 (6 bases). CDR1 and CDR2 (germline): SQVTM, ANQGSEA. V lost 7 bases to trimming and J lost 9 bases, with 21 bases between them. The CDR3 consists of 13 residues. This CDR3 reads CSADRIMSAAQYF. DNA for the CDR3: TGCAGCGCCGACAGGATAATGTCCGCGGCCCAGTACTTC.

This clonotype appeared many times. This chain uses TRBV12-3 or TRBV12-4 with TRBJ2-1, with D tentatively TRBD1 or TRBD2 (5 bases each). V was shortened by 8 bases and J by 5 bases, with 13 bases between the two germline ends. The CDR3 runs to 13 residues. CDR3 sequence reads: CASAEGWNNEQFF. The CDR3 region has the DNA TGTGCCAGCGCCGAGGGGTGGAACAATGAGCAGTTCTTC.

The sample holds many counts of this clonotype. The chain has TRBV7-2 and TRBJ1-2; D gene ambiguous. V gave up 6 bases and J gave up 5 bases, with 10 bases separating them. The CDR3 covers 12 residues. Germline CDR1 is SGHTA and CDR2 is FQGNSA. The CDR3 nucleotides read TGTGCCAGCAGTTTAACGGGTTATGGCTACACCTTC. Translation: CASSLTGYGYTF.

The gene calls are TRBV7-6 and TRBJ2-1; TRBD1 is a possible D gene (5 bases). CDR3 length equals 17 residues. Germline lookup yields CDR1 SGHVS and CDR2 FNYEAQ. Between the trimmed V and J ends, which lost 6 bases and 4 bases, there was a span of 22 bases. CDR3 protein: CASRATIRGRAYNEQFF. CDR3 bases: TGTGCCAGCAGGGCTACCATTAGGGGCAGGGCTTACAATGAGCAGTTCTTC. The full variable domain, rest sourced from reference TRBV7-6 and TRBJ2-1, is GAGVSQSPRYKVTKRGQDVALRCDPISGHVSLYWYRQALGQGPEFLTYFNYEAQQDKSGLPNDRFSAERPEGSISTLTIQRTEQRDSAMYRCASRATIRGRAYNEQFFGPGTRLTVL.

This chain joins TRBV6-5 and TRBJ2-2; weak D call: TRBD2 (5 bases). Germline-derived CDR1 and CDR2 are MNHEY and SVGAGI. The V end was cut by 2 bases, the J end by 0 bases, with 7 bases between. There are 15 residues in the CDR3. CDR3 amino acids: CASSYTGANTGELFF. The CDR3 coding sequence is TGTGCCAGCAGTTACACCGGGGCGAACACCGGGGAGCTGTTTTTT.